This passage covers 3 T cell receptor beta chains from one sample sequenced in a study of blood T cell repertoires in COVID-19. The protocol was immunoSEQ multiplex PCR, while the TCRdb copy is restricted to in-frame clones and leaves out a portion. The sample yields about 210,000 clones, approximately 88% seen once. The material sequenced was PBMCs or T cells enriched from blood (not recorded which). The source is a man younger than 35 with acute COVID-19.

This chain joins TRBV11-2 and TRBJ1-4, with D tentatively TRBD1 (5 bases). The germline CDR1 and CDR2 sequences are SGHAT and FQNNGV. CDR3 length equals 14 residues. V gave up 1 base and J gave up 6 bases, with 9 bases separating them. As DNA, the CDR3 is TGTGCCAGCAGCTTAGGGGGCGCGGATGAAAAACTGTTTTTT. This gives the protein CASSLGGADEKLFF.

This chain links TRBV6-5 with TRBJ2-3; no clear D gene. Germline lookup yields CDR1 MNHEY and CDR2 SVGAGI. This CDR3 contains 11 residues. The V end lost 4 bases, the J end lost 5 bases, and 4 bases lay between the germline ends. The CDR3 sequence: CASSFVDTQYF. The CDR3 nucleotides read TGTGCCAGCAGTTTCGTAGATACGCAGTATTTT.

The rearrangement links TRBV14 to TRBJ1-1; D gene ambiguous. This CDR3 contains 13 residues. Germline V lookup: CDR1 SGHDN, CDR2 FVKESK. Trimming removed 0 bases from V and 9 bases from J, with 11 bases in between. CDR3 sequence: CASSQDPSGKAFF. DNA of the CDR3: TGTGCCAGCAGCCAAGATCCTTCGGGGAAAGCTTTCTTT.